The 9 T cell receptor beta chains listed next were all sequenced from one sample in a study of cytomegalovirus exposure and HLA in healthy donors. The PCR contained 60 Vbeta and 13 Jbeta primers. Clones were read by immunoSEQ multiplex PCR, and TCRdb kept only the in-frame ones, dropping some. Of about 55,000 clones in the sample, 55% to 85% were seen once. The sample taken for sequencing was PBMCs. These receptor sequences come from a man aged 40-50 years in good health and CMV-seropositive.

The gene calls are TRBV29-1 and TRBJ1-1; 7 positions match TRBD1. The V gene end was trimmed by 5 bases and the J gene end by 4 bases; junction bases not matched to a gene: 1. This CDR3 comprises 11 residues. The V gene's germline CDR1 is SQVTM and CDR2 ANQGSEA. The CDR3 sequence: CSVYRGTEAFF. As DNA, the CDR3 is TGCAGCGTTTACAGGGGCACTGAAGCTTTCTTT.

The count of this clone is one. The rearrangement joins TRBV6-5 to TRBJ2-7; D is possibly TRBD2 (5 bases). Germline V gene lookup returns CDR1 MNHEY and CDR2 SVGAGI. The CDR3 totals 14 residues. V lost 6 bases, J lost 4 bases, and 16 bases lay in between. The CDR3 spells CASSAGERRYEQYF. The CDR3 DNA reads TGTGCCAGCAGCGCCGGAGAGCGGAGGTACGAGCAGTACTTC.

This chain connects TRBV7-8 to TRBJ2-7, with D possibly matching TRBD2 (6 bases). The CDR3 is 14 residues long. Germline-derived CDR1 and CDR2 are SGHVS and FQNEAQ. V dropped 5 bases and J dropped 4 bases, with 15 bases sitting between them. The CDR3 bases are TGTGCCAGCAGCCTTAGATCGGGGGTATACGAGCAGTACTTC. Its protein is CASSLRSGVYEQYF. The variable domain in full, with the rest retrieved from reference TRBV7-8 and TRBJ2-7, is GAGVSQSPRYKVAKRGQDVALRCDPISGHVSLFWYQQALGQGPEFLTYFQNEAQLDKSGLPSDRFFAERPEGSVSTLKIQRTQQEDSAVYLCASSLRSGVYEQYFGPGTRLTVT.

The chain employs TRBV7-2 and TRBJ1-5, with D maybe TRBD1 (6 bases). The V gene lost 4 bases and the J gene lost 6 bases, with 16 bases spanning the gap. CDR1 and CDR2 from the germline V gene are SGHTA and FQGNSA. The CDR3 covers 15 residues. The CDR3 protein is CASSSTGNRGQPQHF. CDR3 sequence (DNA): TGTGCCAGCAGCTCAACAGGGAATCGGGGTCAGCCCCAGCATTTT.

The CDR3 DNA is TGTGCCATCAGGACAGGTTACGAGCAGTACTTC. Translation gives CAIRTGYEQYF. V usage is TRBV10-3 and J usage is TRBJ2-7; a weak D match, TRBD1 (6 bases). From germline, CDR1 is ENHRY and CDR2 SYGVKD. The CDR3 is made up of 11 amino acids. Trimming removed 6 bases at V and 4 bases at J, with 7 bases between.

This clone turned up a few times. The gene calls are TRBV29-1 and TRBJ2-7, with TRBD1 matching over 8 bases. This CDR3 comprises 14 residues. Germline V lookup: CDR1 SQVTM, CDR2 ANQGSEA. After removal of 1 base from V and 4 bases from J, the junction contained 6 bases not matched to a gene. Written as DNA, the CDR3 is TGCAGCGTTGAAGGACCAGGGGGCATTTACGAGCAGTACTTC. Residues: CSVEGPGGIYEQYF.

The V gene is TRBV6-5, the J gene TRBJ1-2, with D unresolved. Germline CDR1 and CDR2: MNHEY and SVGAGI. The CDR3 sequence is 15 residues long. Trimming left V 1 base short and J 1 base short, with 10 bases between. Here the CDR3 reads CASSYYGSDNYGYTF. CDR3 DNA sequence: TGTGCCAGCAGTTACTACGGCAGCGATAACTATGGCTACACCTTC.

The CDR3 bases are TGTGCCTGGAGTGTATCGGGGAGGGGAGAGACCCAGTACTTC. It encodes CAWSVSGRGETQYF. The J gene is TRBJ2-5, the V gene TRBV30; 7 bases fit TRBD2. V shed 0 bases and J 4 bases; nucleotides not matched to a gene: 5. Germline V CDR1 and CDR2: GTSNPN, SVGIG (reference sequence). The length of the CDR3 is 14 residues.

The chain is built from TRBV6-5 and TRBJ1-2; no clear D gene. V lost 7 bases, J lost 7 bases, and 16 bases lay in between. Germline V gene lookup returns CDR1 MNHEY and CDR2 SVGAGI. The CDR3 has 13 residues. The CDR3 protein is CASKPLPLSGYTF. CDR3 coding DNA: TGTGCCAGCAAGCCCCTACCGCTAAGTGGCTACACCTTC.